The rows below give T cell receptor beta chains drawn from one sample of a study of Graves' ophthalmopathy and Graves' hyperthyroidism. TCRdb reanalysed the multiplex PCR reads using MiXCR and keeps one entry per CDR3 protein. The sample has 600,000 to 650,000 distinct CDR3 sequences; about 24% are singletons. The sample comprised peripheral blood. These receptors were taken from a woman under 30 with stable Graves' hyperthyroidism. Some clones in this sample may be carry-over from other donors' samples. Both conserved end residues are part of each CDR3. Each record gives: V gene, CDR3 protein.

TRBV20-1 CSALPPHPNTGELFF
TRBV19 CASSSETRNYGYTF
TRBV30 CAWSAYSYEQYF
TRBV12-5 CASVMEDGWTEAFF
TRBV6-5 CASSYRSGETQYF
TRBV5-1 CASSLLGTGSAYGYTF
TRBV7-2 CASSHRSPTNNSPLHF
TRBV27 CASSSQGQSPLHF
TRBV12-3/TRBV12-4 CASSLGWAGGNTIYF
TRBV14 CASSHPGGSYNSPLHF
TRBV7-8 CASIKGTGSSYEQYF
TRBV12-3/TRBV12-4 CASSLRPRSASFKTEAFF
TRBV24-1 CATSGIGGGWETQYF
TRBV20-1 CSAPRWGAGGWETQYF
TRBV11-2 CATKAAEGLGDSEAFF
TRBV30 CAWSAEGNQPQHF
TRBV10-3 CAITSGQGDEQYF
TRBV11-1 CASSLTVSASGNTIYF
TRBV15 CATSREAGGPVYEQYF
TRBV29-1 CSANTNRGWNTEAFF
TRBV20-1 CSARSSRAYEQYF
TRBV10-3 CAISEGGRGLNTEAFF
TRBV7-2 CASSLGKGPYYEQYF
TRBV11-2 CASSTRQENNSPLHF
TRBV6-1 CASSTGGGIYEQYF
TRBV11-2 CASSLDRRGWVDDTEAFF
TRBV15 CATSREPGQHYGYTF
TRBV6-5 CASSYSGQPNSPLHF
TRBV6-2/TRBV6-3 CASSYPSQNRGQYTGELFF
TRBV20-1 CSATQGAPDTGELFF
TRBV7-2 CASSFFAGVSYEQYF
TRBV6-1 CASSERLFDTEAFF
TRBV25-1 CASSETGTPTEAFF
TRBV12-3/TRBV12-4 CASRGTGPLGNTIYF
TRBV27 CASSLYPGVVREQYF
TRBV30 CAWNPGRWNTEAFF
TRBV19 CASKGGVGVQNIKYF
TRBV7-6 CASSLRVSYNSPLHF
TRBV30 CAWSPGQASGQPQHF
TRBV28 CASRTGQGFNSPLHF
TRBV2 CASYRGRQETQYF
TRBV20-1 CSGSSGSLQETQYF
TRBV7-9 CASSSAGQGAGETQYF
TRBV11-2 CASSLDPGTYGYTF
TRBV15 CATSRELEKTDTQYF
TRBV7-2 CASSPSGAGSEAFF
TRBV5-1 CASSPDRREQYF
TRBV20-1 CSATRDRGRYEQYF
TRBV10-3 CAISGGTENIQYF
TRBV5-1 CASSLLGRLNTEAFF
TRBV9 CASSAAGRGLQETQYF